The next 25 T cell receptor beta chains were all read from a single sample in a study of shared clonotypes between healthy human individuals. Positively selected for CCR7, the CD45RO-negative cells used as naive CD8 cells excluded terminally differentiated effector memory CD45RA+ cells. Measured with immunoSEQ multiplex PCR; TCRdb has only the in-frame clones, and not every one. The table records about 2.1 million clones, approximately 92% of them present only once. Input material: naive CD8+ T cells from PBMCs. Source of these receptors: a man aged 18 to 29 in good health. Some clones in this sample may be carry-over from other donors' samples.

Points on this clone: Other DNA sequences within the sample encode an identical CDR3. This chain joins TRBV9 and TRBJ2-1; D call uncertain. Trimming shortened V by 4 bases and J by 8 bases, and 10 bases separated the two germline ends. From germline, CDR1 is SGDLS and CDR2 YYNGEE. The CDR3 extends over 12 amino acids. CDR3 sequence reads: CASSPPSYEQFF. For the CDR3, the DNA is TGTGCCAGCAGCCCGCCGTCGTATGAGCAGTTCTTC.

The chain links TRBV7-3 to TRBJ2-2, with D possibly called TRBD1 or TRBD2 (6 bases each). Trimming removed 1 base from V and 5 bases from J, with 17 bases in between. Germline CDR1 reads SGHTA; CDR2 reads FQGTGA. This CDR3 is built from 17 residues. Here the CDR3 DNA reads TGTGCCAGCAGCTTAAACTCAGATACAGGGAGGACCGGGGAGCTGTTTTTT. It specifies CASSLNSDTGRTGELFF. The full variable domain, with the rest looked up from reference TRBV7-3 and TRBJ2-2, is GAGVSQTPSNKVTEKGKYVELRCDPISGHTALYWYRQSLGQGPEFLIYFQGTGAADDSGLPNDRFFAVRPEGSVSTLKIQRTERGDSAVYLCASSLNSDTGRTGELFFGEGSRLTVL.

The V gene is TRBV6-5, the J gene TRBJ2-7, with 8 nucleotides matching TRBD2. CDR3 size: 16 residues. The junction had 11 bases not matched to a gene; V was cut back by 2 bases and J by 5 bases. Germline V gives CDR1 MNHEY, CDR2 SVGAGI. The CDR3 is CASSYSYSGRTDEQYF. The CDR3, as DNA: TGTGCCAGCAGTTACAGCTACAGCGGGAGAACGGACGAGCAGTACTTC.

The V call is TRBV7-2, the J call TRBJ2-1; 11 nucleotides match TRBD1. Losses at the gene ends were 0 bases for V and 6 bases for J; bases not matched to a gene: 4. CDR1 and CDR2 from the germline V gene are SGHTA and FQGNSA. This CDR3 comprises 16 residues. CDR3 loop: CASSLAGTGGLNEQFF. The CDR3 region has the DNA TGTGCCAGCAGCTTAGCCGGGACAGGGGGTCTCAATGAGCAGTTCTTC.

This rearrangement joins TRBV5-6 to TRBJ1-1; no firm D call. V was cut by 3 bases and J by 6 bases, with 24 bases left in between. Germline V gives CDR1 SGHDT, CDR2 YYEEEE. The CDR3 consists of 17 residues. CDR3 coding DNA: TGTGCCAGCAGCTCGTTGCTCGTGGACGGACCCGGGGCTGAAGCTTTCTTT. Translation: CASSSLLVDGPGAEAFF.

The genes are TRBV9 and TRBJ2-7; either TRBD1 or TRBD2 may supply D (5 bases each). CDR3 length: 17 residues. The V gene's germline CDR1 is SGDLS and CDR2 YYNGEE. The V and J ends lost 4 bases and 3 bases respectively, with 23 bases between them. The CDR3 coding sequence is TGTGCCAGCAGCACACATGAGGGATCAGGGAAGAACTACGAGCAGTACTTC. It encodes CASSTHEGSGKNYEQYF.

The rearrangement links TRBV4-1 to TRBJ2-7, with 7 bases lining up with TRBD1. The CDR3 is 15 residues long. From germline, CDR1 is MGHRA and CDR2 YSYEKL. Trimming cost V 0 bases and J 12 bases; bases outside gene matches: 14. In DNA, the CDR3 is TGCGCCAGCAGCCAAGATCCAGGGACAGACACCTTGAGGTACTTC. It codes for CASSQDPGTDTLRYF.

The chain combines TRBV29-1 with TRBJ1-1, with D unresolved. CDR1 SQVTM and CDR2 ANQGSEA come from the germline V gene. The CDR3 length is 12 residues. V lost 4 bases, J lost 5 bases, and 11 bases lay in between. In DNA, the CDR3 is TGCAGCGTTGTAGCGACGGGGACTGAAGCTTTCTTT. This encodes CSVVATGTEAFF.

This chain connects TRBV2 to TRBJ2-5, with 8 positions matching TRBD1. Germline loops: CDR1 SNHLY, CDR2 FYNNEI. V lost 0 bases, J lost 4 bases, and 4 bases stayed unmatched. The CDR3 extends over 15 amino acids. CDR3 residues: CASSEAPGGVETQYF. For the CDR3, the DNA is TGTGCCAGCAGTGAAGCGCCAGGGGGCGTAGAGACCCAGTACTTC.

J is TRBJ2-5 and V is TRBV7-9, with TRBD1 as a possible D gene (5 bases). The J call may be incorrect, as the DNA end agrees better with TRBJ2-7. Germline CDR1 reads SEHNR; CDR2 reads FQNEAQ (reference sequence). This CDR3 contains 12 residues. This chain's CDR3 is CASTLGHYEQYF. CDR3 bases: TGTGCCAGCACCTTGGGGCACTACGAGCAGTACTTC.

The chain recombines TRBV7-3 with TRBJ2-7; D perhaps matches TRBD1 (6 bases). Germline-derived CDR1 and CDR2 are SGHTA and FQGTGA. V was shortened by 0 bases and J by 2 bases, with 8 bases between the two germline ends. This CDR3 spans 14 amino acids. DNA for the CDR3: TGTGCCAGCAGCTTAACGGGACAAACCTACGAGCAGTACTTC. Encoded protein: CASSLTGQTYEQYF.

DNA for the CDR3: TGTGCCAGCAGTTCGCTAGCGGGAGGGCCTAACGAGCAGTACTTC. Translation gives CASSSLAGGPNEQYF. This chain links TRBV7-2 with TRBJ2-7, with 12 bases that match TRBD2. Trimming removed 6 bases from V and 5 bases from J; junction bases left unmatched: 8. CDR3 length: 15 amino acids. CDR1 and CDR2 from the germline V gene are SGHTA and FQGNSA.

This chain uses TRBV15 with TRBJ1-1, with TRBD1 matching 9 bases. The CDR3 has 13 amino acids. The ends lost 6 bases at V and 1 base at J; junction bases unmatched: 0. CDR1 and CDR2 from the germline V gene are LNHNV and YYDKDF (reference sequence). CDR3 sequence (DNA): TGTGCCACCAGGGACAGGGGGAACACTGAAGCTTTCTTT. It codes for CATRDRGNTEAFF.

The rearrangement links TRBV5-4 to TRBJ1-1, with a tentative D call TRBD1 (5 bases). The CDR3 runs 13 residues. Germline assignment: CDR1 SGHNT and CDR2 YYREEE (reference sequence). Trimming cost V 3 bases and J 5 bases, with 11 bases left between them. CDR3 nucleotide sequence: TGTGCCAGCAGCTCCGGGGGTCTAACTGAAGCTTTCTTT. Translated: CASSSGGLTEAFF.

In regard to this clone: The same CDR3 arises from other DNA sequences in this sample as well. The chain uses TRBV9 and TRBJ2-7, with 9 positions matching TRBD1. Germline values: CDR1 SGDLS, CDR2 YYNGEE. The CDR3 runs to 14 residues. J gave up 2 bases and V 4 bases, and 4 bases lay outside the gene matches. DNA for the CDR3: TGTGCCAGCAGCCCCCGGGACAGGGCCTACGAGCAGTACTTC. Translated, it gives CASSPRDRAYEQYF.

This chain connects TRBV2 to TRBJ2-1, with 13 bases aligning to TRBD2. CDR1 is SNHLY and CDR2 is FYNNEI in the germline V gene. The CDR3 has 16 residues. After removal of 6 bases from V and 4 bases from J, the junction contained 6 bases not matched to a gene. The CDR3 region is CASRKLAGGEYNEQFF. DNA for the CDR3: TGTGCCAGCAGGAAACTAGCGGGAGGGGAATACAATGAGCAGTTCTTC.

On this clone itself: Other DNA sequences within the sample encode an identical CDR3. CDR3 nucleotides: TGTGCCAGCAGCTTGGCGAGTTCCTACGAGCAGTACTTC. Amino acids: CASSLASSYEQYF. The genes are TRBV5-4 and TRBJ2-7; D ambiguous. The CDR3 has 13 amino acids. Germline V gene data show CDR1 as SGHNT and CDR2 as YYREEE (reference sequence). V lost 0 bases to trimming and J lost 1 base, with 5 bases between them.

The genes are TRBV4-1 and TRBJ2-5, with D possibly being TRBD1 or TRBD2 (5 bases each). The germline V gene has CDR1 MGHRA and CDR2 YSYEKL. The V and J ends lost 4 bases and 2 bases respectively, with 14 bases between them. The CDR3 has 15 amino acids. CDR3: CASSRPGTAQETQYF. The CDR3 coding sequence is TGCGCCAGCAGCCGCCCCGGGACGGCACAAGAGACCCAGTACTTC.

The gene calls are TRBV6-1 and TRBJ2-7; D is ambiguous. V lost 0 bases and J 1 base, leaving 7 bases between the germline ends. The germline V gene encodes CDR1 MNHNS and CDR2 SASEGT. The CDR3 length is 14 residues. The CDR3 sequence is CASSEARPSYEQYF. The CDR3 nucleotides are TGTGCCAGCAGTGAAGCCAGGCCATCCTACGAGCAGTACTTC.

The rearrangement uses TRBV5-4 and TRBJ2-7, with D uncertain. The germline V and J ends were trimmed by 3 bases and 6 bases, with 13 bases remaining between them. The CDR3 runs 13 residues. Germline values: CDR1 SGHNT, CDR2 YYREEE (reference sequence). DNA of the CDR3: TGTGCCAGCAGCTCGACTCTGGGCGGCGAGCAGTACTTC. This codes for CASSSTLGGEQYF.

In nucleotides, the CDR3 is TGTGCCAGCAGCGTAGGACTAGCGGGAGGCGAGCAGTACTTC. It translates to CASSVGLAGGEQYF. V is TRBV9 and J is TRBJ2-7; 13 bases align to TRBD2. This CDR3 is built from 14 residues. CDR1 is SGDLS, CDR2 YYNGEE, per germline. Trimming removed 0 bases from V and 6 bases from J; junction bases left unmatched: 0.

This clone has just one count. The chain combines TRBV27 with TRBJ2-7; 12 positions match TRBD2. Unmatched junction bases numbered 8, after V lost 3 bases and J lost 5 bases. There are 16 residues in the CDR3. Germline loops: CDR1 MNHEY, CDR2 SMNVEV (reference sequence). CDR3 sequence reads: CASSFLAGGSIDEQYF. CDR3 DNA sequence: TGTGCCAGCAGTTTCCTAGCGGGAGGGTCGATCGACGAGCAGTACTTC.

The V gene is TRBV2, the J gene TRBJ2-6; D perhaps matches TRBD2 (7 bases). Germline CDR1 SNHLY, CDR2 FYNNEI. There are 19 residues in the CDR3. Trimming took off 2 bases at V and 0 bases at J, with 17 bases between the two ends. In DNA form, the CDR3 reads TGTGCCAGCAGTGAAAGGATTGCGGGGGCTGTCTCTGGGGCCAACGTCCTGACTTTC. It specifies CASSERIAGAVSGANVLTF.

With regard to this clone: The identical CDR3 is also encoded by other nucleotide sequences in the sample. The chain uses TRBV27 and TRBJ1-1; perhaps TRBD1 as D (5 bases). Germline V lookup: CDR1 MNHEY, CDR2 SMNVEV (reference sequence). V was pared by 9 bases and J by 0 bases, with 17 bases between. CDR3 size: 15 residues. The CDR3 region has the DNA TGTGCCAGTACCACGGTGGGGGGTATGAACACTGAAGCTTTCTTT. Its protein is CASTTVGGMNTEAFF.

This rearrangement joins TRBV27 to TRBJ2-1; a weak D match, TRBD1 (6 bases). Between the trimmed V and J ends, which lost 3 bases and 10 bases, there was a span of 16 bases. The CDR3 has 14 amino acids. Germline values: CDR1 MNHEY, CDR2 SMNVEV (reference sequence). This CDR3 reads CASSFPGHALEQFF. CDR3 nucleotide sequence: TGTGCCAGCAGTTTCCCGGGACACGCCTTGGAGCAGTTCTTC.